These 17 T cell receptor beta chains were all obtained from the same sample, sequenced in a study of response to subunit inactivated influenza vaccine listed by TCRdb under 2018. The protocol used for the library was RT-PCR. The run used an Illumina HiSeq 2500. TCRdb trimmed public reads at Q25 via fastp, called clones via MiXCR and kept in-frame beta chains. Each record represents a unique CDR3 protein, reported with the most common genes and DNA among its rows. The sample records around 850,000 distinct CDR3 sequences, about a fifth of which are singletons. Roughly a tenth of the sample comes from the top ten. Sample: PBMCs from blood, taken more than 4 days after vaccination. These receptors originate from a man between 50 and 59 years old who received an inactivated influenza vaccine. Donor details come from another sample of the same person, matched by shared clones.

The chain employs TRBV7-9 and TRBJ1-2; D is uncertain. CDR3 length: 13 residues. Germline V gene sequence: CDR1 SEHNR, CDR2 FQNEAQ (reference sequence). The V gene lost 11 bases and the J gene lost 4 bases, with 17 bases spanning the gap. The CDR3 is CAAGGGDSYGYTF. As DNA, the CDR3 is TGTGCCGCCGGAGGAGGAGATAGCTATGGCTACACCTTC. Together with reference TRBV7-9 and TRBJ1-2, the CDR3 gives the full variable domain: DTGVSQNPRHKITKRGQNVTFRCDPISEHNRLYWYRQTLGQGPEFLTYFQNEAQLEKSRLLSDRFSAERPKGSFSTLEIQRTEQGDSAMYLCAAGGGDSYGYTFGSGTRLTVV.

This clonotype was seen a few times. The J gene is TRBJ2-5, the V gene TRBV20-1, with 11 bases identical to TRBD2. The CDR3 sequence is 15 residues long. Germline V gene lookup returns CDR1 DFQATT and CDR2 SNEGSKA (reference sequence). V lost 5 bases, J lost 3 bases, and 8 bases stayed unmatched. CDR3 sequence reads: CSAPRTSGFKETQYF. CDR3 DNA sequence: TGCAGTGCTCCTCGGACTAGCGGGTTTAAAGAGACCCAGTACTTC.

This chain uses TRBV29-1 with TRBJ2-7; a weak D match, TRBD1 (6 bases). With 1 base removed from V and 2 bases from J, the gap between germline ends came to 15 bases. The CDR3 length is 15 residues. Germline loops: CDR1 SQVTM, CDR2 ANQGSEA. CDR3 in amino acids: CSVEGRSGVTYEQYF. CDR3 DNA sequence: TGCAGCGTTGAAGGTCGCTCAGGGGTGACCTACGAGCAGTACTTC.

This clonotype was seen more than once but under ten times. The V gene is TRBV12-3 or TRBV12-4, the J gene TRBJ1-4; TRBD1 matches at 9 bases. V lost 5 bases to trimming and J lost 7 bases; unmatched junction nucleotides: 5. The CDR3 is 14 amino acids. CDR3 nucleotide sequence: TGTGCCAGCAGTCTACAGGGGGCGCGTGAAAAACTGTTTTTT. Encoded protein: CASSLQGAREKLFF.

The chain joins TRBV7-9 to TRBJ1-1; 12 nucleotides align to TRBD1. CDR1 and CDR2 from the germline V gene are SEHNR and FQNEAQ (reference sequence). The CDR3 sequence is 16 residues long. V lost 5 bases and J lost 5; bases outside the gene matches: 9. The CDR3 DNA sequence: TGTGCCAGCAGCGTCGCCGGGACAGGGGGCTGGACTGAAGCTTTCTTT. Protein: CASSVAGTGGWTEAFF.

The CDR3 reads CASSFGTGETGELFF. Here the CDR3 DNA reads TGTGCCAGCAGCTTTGGGACAGGGGAGACCGGGGAGCTGTTTTTT. The chain carries TRBV7-9 and TRBJ2-2, with 10 bases matching TRBD1. Germline V gene sequence: CDR1 SEHNR, CDR2 FQNEAQ (reference sequence). V lost 3 bases to trimming and J lost 5 bases; unmatched junction nucleotides: 3. The CDR3 contains 15 residues. Supplemented by reference TRBV7-9 and TRBJ2-2, the full variable domain reads DTGVSQNPRHKITKRGQNVTFRCDPISEHNRLYWYRQTLGQGPEFLTYFQNEAQLEKSRLLSDRFSAERPKGSFSTLEIQRTEQGDSAMYLCASSFGTGETGELFFGEGSRLTVL.

The chain uses TRBV6-5 and TRBJ2-1, with 7 nucleotides matching TRBD1. Trimming at V came to 2 bases and at J to 5 bases, leaving 6 bases not matched to a gene. Germline assignment: CDR1 MNHEY and CDR2 SVGAGI. This CDR3 spans 15 amino acids. The CDR3 is CASSYRQGSNNEQFF. The CDR3 DNA is TGTGCCAGCAGTTACCGACAGGGATCTAACAATGAGCAGTTCTTC.

The V gene is TRBV20-1, the J gene TRBJ2-7, with D perhaps matching TRBD1 (6 bases). This CDR3 has 13 amino acids. V was shortened by 4 bases and J by 0 bases, with 10 bases between the two germline ends. The germline V gene has CDR1 DFQATT and CDR2 SNEGSKA (reference sequence). The CDR3 sequence: CSATWDNSYEQYF. The CDR3 bases are TGCAGTGCTACTTGGGACAACTCCTACGAGCAGTACTTC.

This chain joins TRBV28 and TRBJ2-5; no definite D call. Trimming removed 2 bases from V and 9 bases from J, with 4 bases in between. CDR1 and CDR2 from the germline V gene are MDHEN and SYDVKM. This CDR3 contains 10 residues. The DNA for the CDR3 is TGTGCCAGCAGTTTACGGCCCCAGTACTTC. Translated, it gives CASSLRPQYF.

This chain joins TRBV18 and TRBJ2-1; D is undetermined. The V end lost 1 base, the J end lost 10 bases, and 8 bases lay between the germline ends. The CDR3 extends over 12 amino acids. CDR1 and CDR2 from the germline V gene are KGHSH and LQKENI. The CDR3 nucleotides are TGTGCCAGCTCACCACTGACAATGGAGCAGTTCTTC. Its protein product is CASSPLTMEQFF. The full variable domain, with the rest looked up from reference TRBV18 and TRBJ2-1, is NAGVMQNPRHLVRRRGQEARLRCSPMKGHSHVYWYRQLPEEGLKFMVYLQKENIIDESGMPKERFSAEFPKEGPSILRIQQVVRGDSAAYFCASSPLTMEQFFGPGTRLTVL.

In its sample, this clonotype was seen a few times. The chain combines TRBV14 with TRBJ2-1, with 11 bases fitting TRBD2. Per the germline V gene, CDR1 is SGHDN and CDR2 is FVKESK. The CDR3 extends over 23 amino acids. V trimming: 4 bases; J trimming: 0 bases; junction bases outside the gene matches: 23. The CDR3 bases are TGTGCCAGCAGCCCGATCCCCCTACTGCCGGGACTAGCGGAGCCGAGCTCCTACAATGAGCAGTTCTTC. Its translation: CASSPIPLLPGLAEPSSYNEQFF.

The genes are TRBV20-1 and TRBJ2-7, with D possibly being TRBD1 or TRBD2 (6 bases each). CDR3 length: 16 residues. Germline V gives CDR1 DFQATT, CDR2 SNEGSKA (reference sequence). Trimming pared 0 bases from V and 2 bases from J, leaving 17 bases between. The CDR3 spells CSARDPSRGTTYEQYF. The CDR3 coding sequence is TGCAGTGCTAGAGATCCTTCACGGGGGACAACCTACGAGCAGTACTTC.

The DNA for the CDR3 is TGCGCCAGCAGCTTGAGGGTTACTAGCACAGATACGCAGTATTTT. Its translation: CASSLRVTSTDTQYF. The chain joins TRBV5-1 to TRBJ2-3; D ambiguous. Trimming pared 1 base from V and 0 bases from J, leaving 9 bases between. This CDR3 contains 15 residues. Per the germline V gene, CDR1 is SGHRS and CDR2 is YFSETQ.

The table lists this clonotype with many counts. The chain employs TRBV12-3 or TRBV12-4 and TRBJ1-1; a possible D gene is TRBD1 (6 bases). V was clipped by 6 bases and J by 1 base, with 12 bases between them. The CDR3 has 14 residues. The CDR3 region has the DNA TGTGCCAGCAGCCAGAAGACAGGGAACACTGAAGCTTTCTTT. It translates to CASSQKTGNTEAFF.

Many counts were recorded for this clonotype. A junction boundary mismatches the germline segment, possibly from a read error. The chain uses TRBV12-3 or TRBV12-4 and TRBJ2-3; 8 bases match TRBD2. This CDR3 comprises 15 residues. CDR3 residues: CASSLAGFSTDTQYF. CDR3 in DNA: TGTGCCAGCAGTCTAGCGGGTTTCTCCACAGATACGCAGTATTTT.

This chain connects TRBV9 to TRBJ2-2, with D maybe TRBD2 (6 bases). V gave up 3 bases and J gave up 4 bases, with 7 bases separating them. Germline V gene lookup returns CDR1 SGDLS and CDR2 YYNGEE. The CDR3 spans 13 residues. The CDR3 reads CASSGRVTGELFF. The DNA for the CDR3 is TGTGCCAGCAGCGGGAGGGTCACCGGGGAGCTGTTTTTT.

This clonotype was seen ten or more times. The chain combines TRBV20-1 with TRBJ2-2, with 7 bases aligning to TRBD2. Germline loops: CDR1 DFQATT, CDR2 SNEGSKA (reference sequence). With 5 bases clipped from V and 3 bases from J, the junction kept 6 bases outside the gene matches. CDR3 size: 14 residues. CDR3 nucleotide sequence: TGCAGTGCTTACCGGGGAGGGGACACCGGGGAGCTGTTTTTT. Its translation: CSAYRGGDTGELFF.